This T cell receptor beta chain was captured in a study of early T cells in non-severe SARS-CoV-2 infection. The overall study: Sequenced bulk RNA came from whole blood that was unsorted, and chains were unpaired.

There are many counts of this clonotype. Its antigen is undetermined. Whole-study results and caveats: Private and CD4 specificities were missed by VDJdb matching, which favored anti-spike CD8 responses.

Trimming left V 4 bases short and J 3 bases short, with 14 bases between. Germline CDR1 is SGHNT and CDR2 is YYREEE (reference sequence). This CDR3 is 14 amino acids long. Attachment of unique molecular identifiers was made to individual cDNA molecules. MiXCR was run by TCRdb on the 5' RACE reads, yielding one entry per CDR3 protein. This table holds around 79,000 distinct CDR3 sequences, about 10% found once. The TCR comes from an adult who was a healthcare worker with PCR-confirmed SARS-CoV-2 infection or an uninfected control (not recorded which). The source material was whole blood, sampled at baseline. V is TRBV5-4 and J is TRBJ2-7, with D possibly matching TRBD1 (6 bases). CDR3 protein: CASSPGTTDYEQYF. Here the CDR3 DNA reads TGTGCCAGCAGCCCCGGGACAACCGACTACGAGCAGTACTTC. Together with reference TRBV5-4 and TRBJ2-7, the CDR3 gives the full variable domain: ETGVTQSPTHLIKTRGQQVTLRCSSQSGHNTVSWYQQALGQGPQFIFQYYREEENGRGNFPPRFSGLQFPNYSSELNVNALELDDSALYLCASSPGTTDYEQYFGPGTRLTVT.